The 19 T cell receptor beta chains below all came from one sample that was sequenced in a study of blood T cell repertoires in COVID-19. Profiling relied on immunoSEQ multiplex PCR, and the TCRdb table lists in-frame clones only, not all of them. In the table there are around 180,000 clones, more than 70% of which are singletons. The source material was peripheral blood. The receptors originated from a person aged 65 to 85 with COVID-19, enrolled during active disease.

The genes are TRBV7-2 and TRBJ1-6, with D hard to call. V was shortened by 1 base and J by 5 bases, with 6 bases between the two germline ends. This CDR3 contains 14 residues. Germline V lookup: CDR1 SGHTA, CDR2 FQGNSA. The CDR3 region is CASSLGPNNSPLHF. Written as DNA, the CDR3 is TGTGCCAGCAGCTTAGGGCCGAATAATTCACCCCTCCACTTT.

CDR3 sequence reads: CASSLGLAGVTGELFF. The CDR3 bases are TGTGCCAGCAGCTTGGGTCTAGCGGGAGTTACCGGGGAGCTGTTTTTT. V usage is TRBV7-3 and J usage is TRBJ2-2, with 10 nucleotides matching TRBD2. CDR3 size: 16 residues. After removal of 3 bases from V and 5 bases from J, the junction contained 6 bases not matched to a gene. CDR1 and CDR2 (germline): SGHTA, FQGTGA.

The rearrangement uses TRBV7-6 and TRBJ1-6, with D maybe TRBD1 (5 bases). V was shortened by 0 bases and J by 8 bases, with 11 bases between the two germline ends. Germline V gene lookup returns CDR1 SGHVS and CDR2 FNYEAQ. The CDR3 sequence is 15 residues long. DNA of the CDR3: TGTGCCAGCAGCTTAGCGTGGGGGGGTGATTCACCCCTCCACTTT. Amino acids: CASSLAWGGDSPLHF.

The J gene is TRBJ1-1, the V gene TRBV5-1; 8 positions agree with TRBD1. Germline V gives CDR1 SGHRS, CDR2 YFSETQ. V lost 0 bases, J lost 4 bases, and 8 bases stayed unmatched. This CDR3 has 16 residues. CDR3 sequence reads: CASSLESRGPVTEAFF. The CDR3 nucleotides read TGCGCCAGCAGCTTGGAGTCCAGGGGGCCAGTCACTGAAGCTTTCTTT.

The V and J genes are TRBV7-3 and TRBJ2-1; TRBD2 matches at 8 bases. Germline assignment: CDR1 SGHTA and CDR2 FQGTGA. The CDR3 totals 15 residues. The junction had 4 bases not matched to a gene; V was cut back by 4 bases and J by 2 bases. CDR3 loop: CASSSSGRTYNEQFF. The CDR3 nucleotides are TGTGCCAGCAGCTCAAGCGGGAGAACCTACAATGAGCAGTTCTTC.

The chain links TRBV19 to TRBJ2-5, with a possible D match to TRBD2 (6 bases). V was cut by 4 bases and J by 0 bases, with 15 bases left in between. The length of the CDR3 is 16 residues. Germline CDR1 is LNHDA and CDR2 is SQIVND (reference sequence). CDR3 sequence (DNA): TGTGCCAGTAGTAAGGGAGGTGCAGTGTACCAAGAGACCCAGTACTTC. Residues: CASSKGGAVYQETQYF.

The genes are TRBV7-2 and TRBJ2-7, with TRBD2 identical over 15 bases. With V trimmed by 5 bases and J by 5 bases, 13 bases remained unmatched. This CDR3 is built from 18 residues. Looked up from germline, CDR1 is SGHTA and CDR2 is FQGNSA. The CDR3 sequence: CASSQGTSGRRYVHEQYF. The CDR3 coding sequence is TGTGCCAGCAGCCAGGGGACTAGCGGGAGGCGTTACGTCCACGAGCAGTACTTC.

This clone was detected only a few times. This sequence joins TRBV5-6 and TRBJ1-5, with D maybe TRBD1 (5 bases). This CDR3 is 16 amino acids long. Trimming cost V 1 base and J 2 bases, with 13 bases left between them. Per the germline V gene, CDR1 is SGHDT and CDR2 is YYEEEE. The CDR3 here is CASSLQGGEGNQPQHF. CDR3 DNA sequence: TGTGCCAGCAGCTTGCAGGGAGGGGAGGGCAATCAGCCCCAGCATTTT.

V is TRBV10-3 and J is TRBJ2-1; 9 bases align to TRBD2. V lost 6 bases, J lost 0 bases, and 3 bases stayed unmatched. This CDR3 is 15 amino acids long. Germline-derived CDR1 and CDR2 are ENHRY and SYGVKD. The CDR3 reads CAIRDSGGSYNEQFF. DNA for the CDR3: TGTGCCATCAGGGATAGCGGGGGCTCCTACAATGAGCAGTTCTTC.

The rearrangement joins TRBV2 to TRBJ1-5, with D possibly matching TRBD1 (5 bases). The CDR3 covers 14 residues. V was pared by 6 bases and J by 0 bases, with 9 bases between. CDR1 SNHLY and CDR2 FYNNEI come from the germline V gene. CDR3 loop: CASRGLLSNQPQHF. CDR3 coding DNA: TGTGCCAGCAGGGGGCTACTTAGCAATCAGCCCCAGCATTTT.

This chain connects TRBV11-2 to TRBJ2-4; D call uncertain. CDR1 SGHAT and CDR2 FQNNGV come from the germline V gene. Trimming removed 0 bases at V and 6 bases at J, with 3 bases between. This CDR3 is built from 12 residues. The CDR3 DNA reads as TGTGCCAGCAGCTTAGAGAGAAACATTCAGTACTTC. The encoded protein is CASSLERNIQYF.

The rearrangement links TRBV14 to TRBJ2-1, with D possibly being TRBD2 (5 bases). This CDR3 is 15 amino acids long. The germline V gene has CDR1 SGHDN and CDR2 FVKESK. Trimming took off 0 bases at V and 8 bases at J, with 14 bases between the two ends. CDR3 sequence reads: CASSQDKRVRYEQFF. The CDR3 bases are TGTGCCAGCAGCCAAGATAAGAGGGTTAGGTATGAGCAGTTCTTC.

The rearrangement uses TRBV19 and TRBJ1-1; D perhaps matches TRBD1 (6 bases). V was pared by 4 bases and J by 14 bases, with 20 bases between. Looked up from germline, CDR1 is LNHDA and CDR2 is SQIVND (reference sequence). This CDR3 region has 13 residues. The CDR3 protein is CASSTGGVWATFF. The CDR3 coding sequence is TGTGCCAGTAGTACTGGGGGCGTATGGGCCACGTTCTTT. The variable domain in full, completed from reference TRBV19 and TRBJ1-1, reads DGGITQSPKYLFRKEGQNVTLSCEQNLNHDAMYWYRQDPGQGLRLIYYSQIVNDFQKGDIAEGYSVSREKKESFPLTVTSAQKNPTAFYLCASSTGGVWATFFGQGTRLTVV.

This clone showed up just once. The V call is TRBV18, the J call TRBJ2-7; maybe TRBD1 (6 bases). The CDR3 totals 15 residues. CDR1 is KGHSH and CDR2 is LQKENI in the germline V gene. V lost 2 bases and J lost 6, with 17 bases in between. CDR3 nucleotides: TGTGCCAGCTCACCAGAGATTGTTGCAGGGGTCGAGCAGTACTTC. It is translated as CASSPEIVAGVEQYF.

This chain connects TRBV6-2 or TRBV6-3 to TRBJ1-5; D gene unclear. From germline, CDR1 is MNHEY and CDR2 SVGEGT. Trimming stripped 5 bases from V and 2 bases from J, with 13 bases between. The CDR3 runs to 15 residues. In DNA form, the CDR3 reads TGTGCCAGCAGTCCGCCCCCGCGCGGCAATCAGCCCCAGCATTTT. Residues: CASSPPPRGNQPQHF.

To note about this clone: The same CDR3 can be traced to other DNA sequences in this sample. The V call is TRBV7-2, the J call TRBJ2-3; the match to TRBD2 covers 9 bases. This CDR3 region has 15 residues. Per germline, CDR1 SGHTA and CDR2 FQGNSA. J was trimmed by 2 bases and V by 5 bases; bases with no gene match: 5. The CDR3 loop reads CASSPRLADTDTQYF. The CDR3 DNA is TGTGCCAGCAGCCCCAGACTAGCGGACACAGATACGCAGTATTTT.

The chain carries TRBV5-4 and TRBJ2-5, with D maybe TRBD1 (6 bases). This CDR3 spans 14 amino acids. The germline V and J ends were trimmed by 0 bases and 7 bases, with 13 bases remaining between them. Germline V lookup: CDR1 SGHNT, CDR2 YYREEE (reference sequence). CDR3 residues: CASSLANRVLTQYF. For the CDR3, the DNA is TGTGCCAGCAGCTTGGCAAACAGGGTCCTGACCCAGTACTTC.

The chain employs TRBV18 and TRBJ1-6, with 8 bases matching TRBD1. The CDR3 has 17 amino acids. Germline V gene data show CDR1 as KGHSH and CDR2 as LQKENI. The V and J ends lost 3 bases and 7 bases, in that order; junction bases with no gene match: 11. DNA for the CDR3: TGTGCCAGCTCACCGGCGACAGGGGTATTGGAGAATTCACCCCTCCACTTT. It is translated as CASSPATGVLENSPLHF. Together with reference TRBV18 and TRBJ1-6, the CDR3 gives the full variable domain: NAGVMQNPRHLVRRRGQEARLRCSPMKGHSHVYWYRQLPEEGLKFMVYLQKENIIDESGMPKERFSAEFPKEGPSILRIQQVVRGDSAAYFCASSPATGVLENSPLHFGNGTRLTVT.

The gene calls are TRBV28 and TRBJ1-4; no firm D call. Deletions cut 5 bases from V and 1 base from J, with 14 bases between. Germline CDR1 is MDHEN and CDR2 is SYDVKM. This CDR3 is 16 amino acids long. CDR3 sequence: CASSLTPRVTNEKLFF. CDR3 bases: TGTGCCAGCAGTCTCACGCCGAGGGTAACTAATGAAAAACTGTTTTTT.